This T cell receptor (beta chain) was found in a study of T-cell reconstitution after alpha-beta-depleted transplantation in children. Unique molecular identifiers tagged the TCRbeta library. TCRdb processed the PCR reads anew with MiXCR; each CDR3 protein has one entry. Among approximately 88,000 distinct CDR3 sequences listed, 10% to 15% were seen once. The table lists this clonotype with many counts. J lost 7 bases, V lost 6 bases, and 5 bases had no gene match. CDR1 DFQATT and CDR2 SNEGSKA come from the germline V gene (reference sequence). This CDR3 has 13 amino acids. The receptor was derived from a human donor who donated a stem cell graft to a child with inherited bone marrow failure. The chain links TRBV20-1 to TRBJ1-4, with 10 positions matching TRBD1. Sequenced material: PBMCs from the stem cell graft donor, taken from the stem cell graft. The CDR3 sequence is CSAQTGGFEKLFF. CDR3 bases: TGCAGTGCCCAGACAGGGGGCTTTGAAAAACTGTTTTTT.